The sequence of this T cell receptor (beta chain) was determined in a study of preoperative IRX-2 immunotherapy in early breast cancer. The CDR3 totals 17 residues. V trimming: 0 bases; J trimming: 5 bases; junction bases outside the gene matches: 10. CDR1 and CDR2 from the germline V gene are LGHNA and YNFKEQ. Treatment described: preoperative locoregional IRX-2 cytokine immunotherapy. Patients received preoperative, locoregional IRX-2 cytokine immunotherapy in a phase Ib study. This table comes from immunoSEQ multiplex PCR, and its TCRdb copy is limited to in-frame clones, with some not included. The sample records around 13,000 clones, approximately 90% being singletons.

The sample was collected from a patient treated with IRX-2 immunotherapy. This TCR derives from a human donor with breast cancer. The chain carries TRBV4-2 and TRBJ2-3; TRBD2 aligns across 8 bases. CDR3 bases: TGTGCCAGCAGCCAAGATGTGCCCGGGGGGGCCCGAGATACGCAGTATTTT. Protein: CASSQDVPGGARDTQYF.